Listed below are T cell receptor beta chains from one sample, sequenced in a study of cytomegalovirus exposure and HLA in healthy donors. Libraries were prepared by immunoSEQ multiplex PCR; TCRdb keeps only in-frame clonotypes and omits some of them. The sample holds 170,000 or so clones; approximately 80% are singletons and the top ten take under 0.8%. Sequencing was done on a sample of PBMCs. These receptor sequences come from a boy younger than 18 in good health and CMV-seronegative. Each CDR3 is given with its conserved first and last residue. D genes are given only for firm matches. For some rows the clone size is stated as once, few or many, or as a class when expanded; others skip it.

d_call j_call clone_size v_call cdr3_aa cdr3_nt
TRBD1 TRBJ2-4 . TRBV30 CAWSGDRGEGGKNIQYF TGTGCCTGGAGTGGGGACAGGGGAGAAGGTGGCAAAAACATTCAGTACTTC
. TRBJ1-1 . TRBV11-3 CASSLESGQLTEAFF TGTGCCAGCAGCTTAGAATCTGGGCAGCTCACTGAAGCTTTCTTT
. TRBJ2-2 . TRBV7-2 CASSLIGQGDTGELFF TGTGCCAGCAGCTTAATAGGTCAGGGTGACACCGGGGAGCTGTTTTTT
. TRBJ1-5 . TRBV27 CASQRRFSNQPQHF TGTGCCAGCCAACGGCGGTTTAGCAATCAGCCCCAGCATTTT
. TRBJ1-5 . TRBV5-1 CASSFGGNQPQHF TGCGCCAGCAGCTTCGGGGGGAATCAGCCCCAGCATTTT
TRBD2 TRBJ2-1 . TRBV6-1 CASSGPAGSSYNEQFF TGTGCCAGCAGTGGGCCAGCGGGAAGCTCCTACAATGAGCAGTTCTTC
. TRBJ1-2 . TRBV19 CASSIDAGLNYGYTF TGTGCCAGTAGTATAGATGCAGGTTTAAACTATGGCTACACCTTC
. TRBJ1-1 once TRBV27 CASGTGFGNTEAFF TGTGCCAGCGGAACAGGGTTTGGGAACACTGAAGCTTTCTTT
TRBD1 TRBJ1-2 . TRBV28 CASSFPDRGGNYGYTF TGTGCCAGCAGTTTTCCTGACAGGGGGGGGAACTATGGCTACACCTTC
TRBD2 TRBJ2-6 once TRBV5-8 CASSFILSGALSGANVLTF TGTGCCAGCAGCTTTATTCTTAGCGGGGCCCTCTCTGGGGCCAACGTCCTGACTTTC
. TRBJ1-5 . TRBV6-4 CASSEEVNQPQHF TGTGCCAGCAGTGAAGAGGTGAATCAGCCCCAGCATTTT
. TRBJ1-2 once TRBV18 CASSPSGVSVGYTF TGTGCCAGCTCACCTTCCGGGGTCTCCGTTGGCTACACCTTC
TRBD2 TRBJ2-5 . TRBV10-3 CAISEASGLPYQETQYF TGTGCCATCAGTGAGGCCTCGGGACTACCGTACCAAGAGACCCAGTACTTC
. TRBJ2-7 . TRBV6-6 CASSSTGVSSYEQYF TGTGCCAGCAGTTCGACAGGCGTTAGCTCCTACGAGCAGTACTTC
. TRBJ1-1 . TRBV6-5 CASIDDRGFNTEAFF TGTGCCAGCATCGACGATAGGGGGTTCAACACTGAAGCTTTCTTT
. TRBJ1-1 once TRBV9 CASSPLRSANTEAFF TGTGCCAGCAGCCCCCTGAGGTCTGCGAACACTGAAGCTTTCTTT
TRBD1 TRBJ2-3 . TRBV11-2 CASSFRTGGTDTQYF TGTGCCAGCAGCTTCAGGACAGGGGGCACAGATACGCAGTATTTT